The source of this TCR beta chain is a study of cytomegalovirus exposure and HLA in healthy donors (dated by TCRdb to between 2016 and 2019). For the study in its entirety: In an earlier analysis of under 750 of the donors, 276 Gb of sequence data and 120 million or so unique TCR beta sequences from about 179 million T cells were reported. Besides the first cohort of 550 to 750 subjects, a separate validation cohort made up of 120 different subjects was used. Donor age, sex, ethnicity and CMV serostatus were compiled alongside the repertoire data. Because of strong linkage in the cohort, a handful of DR-DQ haplotypes were treated as single units for association and clustering. Rather than using new phenotypic data, the later analysis identified candidate immune exposures from TCR beta sequences and from how often those sequences occurred across donors. The number of typed donors differed by locus: 629-630 for A, B, C, DRB1 and DQB1; approximately 520 for DQA1; some 610 for DPA1; and about 450 for DPB1. To study patterns of TCR occurrence, a later analysis re-analyzed previously published TCR beta repertoires from more than 550 donors and added high-resolution HLA genotyping. Of the approximately 370 genotyped donors, roughly 80% were placed in the genetic ancestry cluster associated with self-reported Caucasian donors. An early release covering roughly 600 HLA-typed donors comprised roughly 300 gigabases of sequencing data and 85 million to 100 million unique TCR sequences. A later genetic analysis took genome-wide SNP genotypes for about 65% of the roughly 670 donors and used that subset as a discovery cohort. An earlier analysis of 587 of the donors used high-throughput TCR beta sequencing to judge whether each TCR beta V gene segment behaved as functional or pseudogenic. To predict cytomegalovirus infection status, the study brought together high-throughput TCR immunosequencing, statistical association of individual TCRs with disease status, and machine learning. On average, about 200,000 unique TCR beta nucleotide sequences were sequenced per donor among 398 genotyped donors of the cohort, with roughly a sixth of those sequences being non-productive. The T cell repertoires of 666 subjects were profiled by immunosequencing and related to cytomegalovirus serostatus. HLA typing included class I and class II loci at four-digit resolution. All discovery cohort repertoires had been generated using a single sequencing platform. The study aimed to test whether cataloging public T cell receptors could reveal signatures of past pathogen exposure. Study-wide conclusions, independent of this receptor: In an earlier analysis of approximately 590 of the donors, most TCR beta V segments were observed in productive rearrangements about 90% or about 30% of the time, broadly matching IMGT annotations. A later analysis associated about 18,000 TCR beta sequences with specific HLA alleles at a false discovery rate of 0.05. The only immune exposure information available for the cohort was CMV serostatus. In a later analysis, the rate of TCR association differed among HLA loci, with DRB1 alleles having the most associated TCRs and HLA-C alleles having the fewest. The study listed over 150 TCR beta chains as associated with cytomegalovirus. According to the authors, the approach could potentially be generalized to other disease states and immunological phenotypes. Three of the identified cytomegalovirus-associated TCR beta chains were confirmed in vitro to be specific for cytomegalovirus antigens. Roughly uniform sequencing depth across donors was assumed in presence/absence analyses, although this assumption may not hold. A later analysis found that most CMV-associated TCR beta chains appeared HLA-restricted, with HLA associations seemingly driven largely by CMV exposure. HLA typing was unavailable for some donors at each locus, so association tests used only the typed subset. The cohort was sequenced for TCR beta chains only, and without alpha or paired-chain data the features that could be detected were limited. Correlated functional status among segregating V segments might reflect linkage disequilibrium, but an unknown experimental factor could not be ruled out. A further reported finding was that TCR beta sequences accurately predicted the HLA-A and HLA-B alleles for most subjects in the first cohort. Assigning TCR associations to individual alleles was difficult when HLA alleles, especially DR and DQ, strongly co-occurred. Compared with the roughly 670-donor mean, donors in an Asian-associated ancestry cluster had fewer N-insertions in productive TCRs, according to a later genetic analysis. In a later genetic analysis, a missense DCLRE1C variant was associated with V-gene and J-gene trimming of TCR beta chains, and the association was replicated in an independent cohort. The classifier was reported to diagnose cytomegalovirus status with high specificity and sensitivity in both the original and validation cohorts. A cluster of highly shared sequence variants was judged likely to represent a technical artifact of the sequencing pipeline. Most TCR sequences were observed very rarely across donors, whereas some public TCRs were present in many individuals. The earlier analysis of nearly 600 of the donors excluded 15 to 20 rarely observed V segments, including chromosome 9 orphons, because counts were too low. In a later analysis, HLA-associated TCR beta chains showed more clonal expansion and lower generation probabilities than non-associated chains that were equally common. Some IMGT-functional V segments, including TRBV6-2 and TRBV6-3, could not be distinguished by the 87-base-pair reads and were therefore excluded. In a later analysis, several top co-occurrence clusters were reported to appear linked to parvovirus B19, influenza, CMV and Epstein-Barr virus.

The cohort comprised more than 550 healthy bone marrow donors. Cohort members were all nominally healthy when sampled, although unrecorded immune exposures were likely present. The donor was CMV seronegative and was included in the group of about 350 seronegative cohort members. A peripheral blood sample was collected from each donor, and TCR beta sequencing was performed on peripheral blood mononuclear cells. The Qiagen DNeasy Blood Extraction Kit was used to extract genomic DNA from the blood cell samples. The CDR3 runs 15 amino acids, cysteine and phenylalanine included. The retained sequence is limited to the CDR3, 45 bases, with the frame set at the first base. Looking up the germline V gene (reference sequence) yields CDR1 MNHEY and CDR2 SMNVEV. V and J are truncated by 4 bases and 6 bases respectively, leaving an intervening sequence of 13 bases. Library preparation employed the immunoSEQ multiplex PCR assay. For the multiplex PCR, a mixture combining 60 forward primers for TCR Vbeta segments and 13 reverse primers for TCR Jbeta segments was used. The CDR3 region of rearranged TCR beta genes was amplified from genomic DNA with a multiplex PCR assay. The amplified TCR beta libraries were sequenced on the Illumina HiSeq System as 87-base-pair reads. The authors' analysis ran thus. A later analysis tallied roughly 76 million unique TCR beta chains across the approximately 670 repertoires, and about 10 million of those chains were shared by two or more donors. Raw reads were error-corrected and collapsed into unique sequences by a nearest-neighbor algorithm in which closely related sequences were merged to remove PCR and sequencing errors. V, D and J gene segments were assigned by aligning CDR3 sequences to IMGT reference sequences. For a sequence to be retained, at least a six-nucleotide match to both a V gene segment and a J gene segment was required. Rearrangements were called productive when the CDR3 lacked stop codons and stayed in frame with V and J; all others were non-productive. Following IMGT convention, CDR3 was defined as the stretch from the second conserved V-encoded cysteine up to the conserved J-encoded phenylalanine. In an earlier analysis of some 550 of the donors, sequences lacking an unambiguous match to a single V gene segment were excluded. An earlier analysis of under 750 of the donors called V segments functional above 56.7% productive rearrangements and segregating when the between-donor standard deviation exceeded 5%. A statistical classification framework was built to diagnose cytomegalovirus status from the catalog of TCR beta chain sequences. In a later analysis, V and J genes were assigned by comparing TCR nucleotide sequences against IMGT/GENE-DB human TR gene sequences. The TCRdist pipeline was used in a later analysis to assign CDR3 sequences and most-parsimonious VDJ recombination scenarios. A later analysis defined each TCR beta chain by its CDR3 amino acid sequence plus V-gene family, and excluded reads lacking a unique V-gene family. In a later analysis, several hundred highly shared, low-generation-probability nucleotide sequences were removed to address suspected cross-contamination and a sequencing artifact. A later analysis calculated a clonal expansion index for each public chain from normalized within-repertoire ranks of inferred template counts. A later analysis computed generation probabilities with a VDJ recombination model fitted to out-of-frame rearrangements, and checked the results against IGoR. A later analysis scored TCR-TCR, TCR-HLA and TCR-CMV co-occurrence with hypergeometric tests, applying a repertoire-size bias correction to TCR pairs. In a later analysis, false discovery rates were estimated by permuting HLA or CMV assignments 20 times. In a later analysis, co-occurring TCRs were grouped using DBSCAN, with TCRdist sequence similarity added in when clustering inside HLA-allele-positive subsets. Co-occurrence clustering excluded repertoires with fewer than 30,000 or more than 120,000 public chains, plus five with anomalous nucleotide sharing. TCRdb retrieved this table from immuneACCESS and kept in-frame rearrangements only. Not all clones are present; in checked studies, unresolved V genes account for under half, and no reason is known for the remainder. That table gives V, J and clone size, and the DNA gave D and trimming. The sample data list a few hundred thousand clones, and 65% to 85% of these were observed just once. The leading ten clones occupy approximately 2.9% of the sample.

Details on this clone: Its antigen remains unidentified. Base qualities are not provided; no much larger clone lies one nucleotide away.

Recombination linked TRBV27 to TRBJ1-6; a tentative D match to TRBD1 spans 6 bases. This TCR came from a young man in good health and CMV-seronegative. Sequencing was performed on PBMCs. Read as DNA, the sequence is TGTGCCAGCAGTTCTGTAACAGGGTCTAATTCACCCCTCCACTTT. Its protein reads: CASSSVTGSNSPLHF.